This TCR beta chain came from a study of Tregs in tolerant kidney transplant recipients (dated by TCRdb to about 2019). A note on the overall study: Before combined kidney and bone marrow transplantation, this study identified donor-specific regulatory T cells using TCRbeta sequencing and then followed those same cells after transplant.

The transplants used related donors along with nonmyeloablative bone marrow transplantation, and in the human trials mixed chimerism was transient. Unstimulated Tregs (CD4+CD25+CD127-), CD4+ non-Tregs (CD4+CD25-), CD4 and CD8 cells were FACS-sorted from thawed PBMCs. Several combined kidney and bone marrow transplant recipients from the ITN036ST trial were included as patients, and samples were available only from these trial subjects. Healthy control blood was processed by Ficoll density gradient to PBMCs and cryopreserved; patient PBMCs were collected before and after transplant. With regard to this clone: Its antigen remains unidentified. There are no base qualities to consult, and no much larger clone falls within one base.

The CDR3 measures 15 amino acids from cysteine to phenylalanine. The retained sequence is limited to the CDR3, 45 bases, with the frame set at the first base. In the germline V gene (reference sequence), CDR1 corresponds to SEHNR and CDR2 to FQNEAQ. Compared with germline, V lacks 1 base and J lacks 2 bases; bases without a gene match: 1. Broad study findings and their caveats: In tolerant patients, donor-specific Tregs expanded more than Tregs overall, which suggests antigen-driven rather than nonspecific expansion. Expanding Tregs with activated donor B cells appeared to identify the most biologically relevant and donor-specific TCRbeta repertoire. Because the PCR primers were changed over time for some patients, nucleotide-level comparison could not be performed across the samples from those patients. Biological reproducibility was not directly assessed, although technical replication error appeared to be minimal. The study was constrained by small patient numbers, and validation of the findings is required in larger populations and under other immunosuppression protocols.

Genomic DNA was extracted from sorted cells with the QIAGEN DNeasy Blood and Tissue Kit for TCRbeta CDR3 sequencing. High-throughput TCRbeta CDR3 sequencing, which included PCR amplification with bias correction and internal controls, was done commercially through immunoSEQ. The authors' analysis ran thus. Unique productive TCRbeta sequences were defined by CDR3 nucleotide sequence where primers matched, and otherwise by CDR3 amino acid sequence together with Vbeta and Jbeta genes. Sorting error was corrected by removing sequences shared between sorted populations at a frequency ratio of 2:1 or less, and the remaining shared sequences were assigned to the higher population. A sequence counted as donor-reactive if, in CFSE-low cells, the sequence had a frequency of at least 0.01% and was expanded at least 5-fold compared with unstimulated cells. Repertoire divergence was quantified by Jensen-Shannon divergence calculated from the top 100 TCRbeta sequences ranked by frequency. For samples with multiple sequencing runs, sorting error was corrected separately for each run before the runs were pooled. TCRdb retrieved this table from immuneACCESS and kept in-frame rearrangements only. Not all clones are present; in checked studies, unresolved V genes account for under half, and no reason is known for the remainder. Clone size and the V and J calls come from that table; the DNA yielded D and trimming. The sample table contains 65,000 to 85,000 clones; only one count was recorded for more than 85% of them. The ten most abundant clones make up roughly 1.6% of the sample.

Sequencing used CD4+ T cells from blood (PBMCs), obtained 24 months after the transplant. The sequence came from a human patient who received a combined kidney and bone marrow transplant. The graft donor may be the source of some T cells after a transplant. The V gene is TRBV7-9 and the J gene is TRBJ2-7, with 11 junctional bases fitting TRBD1. The DNA is TGTGCCAGCAGCTTAGGGACAGGGGGCCCCTACGAGCAGTACTTC. This codes for CASSLGTGGPYEQYF.